The present T cell receptor (beta chain) was sequenced within a study of memory CD4+ T cells and cytomegalovirus serostatus. The sort gate was single viable CD3+CD4+CD8-CD45RO+ cells for memory CD4+ T cells. Per the authors' pipeline: Out-of-frame sequences were removed, leaving 2 million to 2.5 million distinct TCRbeta sequences. TCRdb's copy holds only in-frame clones and misses some; the assay was immunoSEQ multiplex PCR. That table is the source of V, J and clone size, and D and trimming were worked out from the DNA. The sample lists 80,000 or so clones, around 78% occurring once. The CDR3 is 15 residues long. Germline-derived CDR1 and CDR2 are SGHNT and YYREEE (reference sequence). Losses at the gene ends were 1 base for V and 4 bases for J; bases not matched to a gene: 3.

The chain employs TRBV5-4 and TRBJ1-2; TRBD1 matches 11 bases. This TCR was sampled from an adult in good health and CMV-seropositive. The sequenced material came from memory CD4+ T cells from blood. DNA for the CDR3: TGTGCCAGCAGCTTGATGGGGACAGGGGGCTATGGCTACACCTTC. Its translation is CASSLMGTGGYGYTF. The variable domain in full, completed from reference TRBV5-4 and TRBJ1-2, reads ETGVTQSPTHLIKTRGQQVTLRCSSQSGHNTVSWYQQALGQGPQFIFQYYREEENGRGNFPPRFSGLQFPNYSSELNVNALELDDSALYLCASSLMGTGGYGYTFGSGTRLTVV.